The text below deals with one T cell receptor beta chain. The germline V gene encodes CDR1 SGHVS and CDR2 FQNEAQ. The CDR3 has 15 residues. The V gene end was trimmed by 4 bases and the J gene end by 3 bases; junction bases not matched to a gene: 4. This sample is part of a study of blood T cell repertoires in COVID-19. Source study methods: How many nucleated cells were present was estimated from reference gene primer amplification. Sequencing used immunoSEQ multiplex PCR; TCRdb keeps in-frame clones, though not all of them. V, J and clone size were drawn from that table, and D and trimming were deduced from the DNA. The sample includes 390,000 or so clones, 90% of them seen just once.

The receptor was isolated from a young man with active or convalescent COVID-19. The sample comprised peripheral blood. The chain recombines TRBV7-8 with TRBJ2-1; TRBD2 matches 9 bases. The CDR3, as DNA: TGTGCCAGCAGCTATAGACTAGCGGACTACAATGAGCAGTTCTTC. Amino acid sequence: CASSYRLADYNEQFF.